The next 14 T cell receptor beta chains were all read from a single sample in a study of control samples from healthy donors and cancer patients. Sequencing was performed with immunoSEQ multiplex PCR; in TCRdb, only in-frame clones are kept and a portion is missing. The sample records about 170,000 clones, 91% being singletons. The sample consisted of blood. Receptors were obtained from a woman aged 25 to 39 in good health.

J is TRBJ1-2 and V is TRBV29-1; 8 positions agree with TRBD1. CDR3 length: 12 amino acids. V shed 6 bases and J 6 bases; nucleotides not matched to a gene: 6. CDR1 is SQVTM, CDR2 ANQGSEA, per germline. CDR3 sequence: CSVAGQGHGYTF. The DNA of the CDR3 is TGCAGCGTGGCAGGACAGGGCCATGGCTACACCTTC. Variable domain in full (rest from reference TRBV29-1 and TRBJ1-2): SAVISQKPSRDICQRGTSLTIQCQVDSQVTMMFWYRQQPGQSLTLIATANQGSEATYESGFVIDKFPISRPNLTFSTLTVSNMSPEDSSIYLCSVAGQGHGYTFGSGTRLTVV.

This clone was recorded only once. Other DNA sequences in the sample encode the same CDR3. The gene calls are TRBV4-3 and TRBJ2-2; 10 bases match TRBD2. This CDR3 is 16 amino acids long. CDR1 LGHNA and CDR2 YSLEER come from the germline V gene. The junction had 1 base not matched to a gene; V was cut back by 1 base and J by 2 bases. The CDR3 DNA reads TGCGCCAGCAGCCAAGGGACTAGCGGTAACACCGGGGAGCTGTTTTTT. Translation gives CASSQGTSGNTGELFF.

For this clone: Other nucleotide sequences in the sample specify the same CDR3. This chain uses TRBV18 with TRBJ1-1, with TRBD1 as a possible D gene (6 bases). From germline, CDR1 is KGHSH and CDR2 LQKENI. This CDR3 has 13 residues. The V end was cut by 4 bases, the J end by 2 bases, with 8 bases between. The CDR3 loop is CASSQGGNTEAFF. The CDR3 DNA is TGTGCCAGCTCACAGGGGGGAAACACTGAAGCTTTCTTT.

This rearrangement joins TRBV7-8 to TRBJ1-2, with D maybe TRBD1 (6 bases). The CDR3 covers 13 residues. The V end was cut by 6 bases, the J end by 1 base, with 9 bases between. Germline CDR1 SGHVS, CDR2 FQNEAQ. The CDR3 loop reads CASRKDSNYGYTF. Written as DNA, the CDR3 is TGTGCCAGCAGAAAGGACAGTAACTATGGCTACACCTTC.

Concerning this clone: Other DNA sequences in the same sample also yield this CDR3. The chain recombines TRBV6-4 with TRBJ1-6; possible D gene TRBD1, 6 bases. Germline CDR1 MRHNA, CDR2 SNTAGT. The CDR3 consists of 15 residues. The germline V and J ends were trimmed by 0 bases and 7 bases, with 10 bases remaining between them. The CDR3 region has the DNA TGTGCCAGCAGTGACTCGGCAGGGGACAATTCACCCCTCCACTTT. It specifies CASSDSAGDNSPLHF.

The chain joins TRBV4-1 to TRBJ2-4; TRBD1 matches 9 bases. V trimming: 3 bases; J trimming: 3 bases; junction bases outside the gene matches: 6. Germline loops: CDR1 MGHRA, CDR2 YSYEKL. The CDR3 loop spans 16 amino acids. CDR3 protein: CASSQPGQGDKNIQYF. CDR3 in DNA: TGCGCCAGCAGCCAGCCGGGACAGGGCGACAAAAACATTCAGTACTTC.

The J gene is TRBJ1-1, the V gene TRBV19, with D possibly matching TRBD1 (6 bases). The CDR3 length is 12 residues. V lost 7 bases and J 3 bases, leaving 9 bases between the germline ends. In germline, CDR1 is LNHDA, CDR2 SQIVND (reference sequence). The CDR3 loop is CASNGGYTEAFF. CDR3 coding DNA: TGTGCCAGTAACGGGGGCTACACTGAAGCTTTCTTT. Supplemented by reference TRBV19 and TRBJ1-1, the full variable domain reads DGGITQSPKYLFRKEGQNVTLSCEQNLNHDAMYWYRQDPGQGLRLIYYSQIVNDFQKGDIAEGYSVSREKKESFPLTVTSAQKNPTAFYLCASNGGYTEAFFGQGTRLTVV.

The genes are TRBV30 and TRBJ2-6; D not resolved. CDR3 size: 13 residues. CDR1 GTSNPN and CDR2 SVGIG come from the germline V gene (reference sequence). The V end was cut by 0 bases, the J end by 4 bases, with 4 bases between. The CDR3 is CAWSVTGANVLTF. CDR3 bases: TGTGCCTGGAGTGTAACCGGGGCCAACGTCCTGACTTTC.

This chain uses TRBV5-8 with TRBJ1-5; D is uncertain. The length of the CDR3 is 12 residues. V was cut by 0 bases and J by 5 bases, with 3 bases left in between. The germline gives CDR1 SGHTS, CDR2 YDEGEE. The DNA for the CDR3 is TGTGCCAGCAGCTTGGATTATCAGCCCCAGCATTTT. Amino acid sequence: CASSLDYQPQHF.

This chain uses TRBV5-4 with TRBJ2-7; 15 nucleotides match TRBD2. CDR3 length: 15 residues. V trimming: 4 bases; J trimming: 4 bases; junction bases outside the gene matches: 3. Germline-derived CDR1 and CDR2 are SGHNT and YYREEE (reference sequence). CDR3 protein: CASSAGLAGGYEQYF. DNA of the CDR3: TGTGCCAGCAGCGCAGGACTAGCGGGAGGGTACGAGCAGTACTTC.

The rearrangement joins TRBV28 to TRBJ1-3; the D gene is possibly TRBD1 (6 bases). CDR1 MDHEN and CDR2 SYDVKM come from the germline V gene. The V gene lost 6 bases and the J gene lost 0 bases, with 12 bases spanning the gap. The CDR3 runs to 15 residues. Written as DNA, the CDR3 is TGTGCCAGCAGCGGAGCGGACAGCTCTGGAAACACCATATATTTT. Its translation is CASSGADSSGNTIYF.

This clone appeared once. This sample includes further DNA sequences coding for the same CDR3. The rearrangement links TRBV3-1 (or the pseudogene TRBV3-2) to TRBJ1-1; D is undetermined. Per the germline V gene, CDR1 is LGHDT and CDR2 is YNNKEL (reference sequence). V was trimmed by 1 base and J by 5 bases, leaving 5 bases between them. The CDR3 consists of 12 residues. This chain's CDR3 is CASSQVGTEAFF. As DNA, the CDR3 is TGTGCCAGCAGCCAAGTGGGGACTGAAGCTTTCTTT.

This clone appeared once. This chain's CDR3 is CASRGRTNEKLFF. The CDR3 DNA follows: TGTGCCAGCAGGGGAAGGACTAATGAAAAACTGTTTTTT. The V gene is TRBV6-5, the J gene TRBJ1-4; no clear D. With 6 bases removed from V and 2 bases from J, the gap between germline ends came to 7 bases. This CDR3 is 13 amino acids long. In germline, CDR1 is MNHEY, CDR2 SVGAGI.

CDR3 nucleotides: TGCGCCAGCAGCTATACGACAGGGGGCGGCACTGAAGCTTTCTTT. This codes for CASSYTTGGGTEAFF. This chain links TRBV5-1 with TRBJ1-1; 10 bases align to TRBD1. CDR3 length: 15 residues. Germline lookup yields CDR1 SGHRS and CDR2 YFSETQ. Germline trimming cut 3 bases from V and 4 bases from J; bases unmatched to any gene: 6.